A single sample is the source of the 9 T cell receptor beta chains below, sequenced in a study of radiotherapy plus CTLA-4 blockade in lung cancer. The protocol was immunoSEQ multiplex PCR, while the TCRdb copy is restricted to in-frame clones and leaves out a portion. The sample yields about 83,000 clones, about four fifths seen once. The sequences come from peripheral blood, collected from a patient treated with radiotherapy plus ipilimumab. All receptors come from a human donor with non-small cell lung cancer who had a partial response to radiotherapy plus ipilimumab. Some clones in this sample may be carry-over from other donors' samples.

V is TRBV5-1 and J is TRBJ2-3; 9 bases fit TRBD2. The V gene end was trimmed by 4 bases and the J gene end by 2 bases; junction bases not matched to a gene: 8. CDR1 and CDR2 (germline): SGHRS, YFSETQ. This CDR3 has 16 residues. The CDR3 sequence: CASSTQLAGYTDTQYF. CDR3 DNA sequence: TGCGCCAGCAGCACCCAACTAGCGGGCTACACAGATACGCAGTATTTT.

This clone has only one observation. The chain links TRBV7-2 to TRBJ2-3; 8 bases match TRBD2. This CDR3 is built from 17 residues. In germline, CDR1 is SGHTA, CDR2 FQGNSA. Trimming at V came to 5 bases and at J to 2 bases, leaving 12 bases not matched to a gene. The CDR3 nucleotides are TGTGCCAGCAGCGAAAACGGACTAGCCGGATTCACAGATACGCAGTATTTT. Translated, it gives CASSENGLAGFTDTQYF.

The J gene is TRBJ2-7, the V gene TRBV27; 8 positions match TRBD1. After removal of 5 bases from V and 1 base from J, the junction contained 13 bases not matched to a gene. The CDR3 spans 17 residues. The germline V gene encodes CDR1 MNHEY and CDR2 SMNVEV (reference sequence). The CDR3 here is CASSPRDGQGNSYEQYF. The CDR3 coding sequence is TGTGCCAGCAGTCCCAGGGACGGACAGGGTAATTCCTACGAGCAGTACTTC.

The J gene is TRBJ2-1, the V gene TRBV7-9; D ambiguous. The germline V and J ends were trimmed by 2 bases and 9 bases, with 17 bases remaining between them. CDR1 and CDR2 from the germline V gene are SEHNR and FQNEAQ (reference sequence). There are 15 residues in the CDR3. The CDR3 protein is CASSLNPLGAGEQFF. The CDR3 coding sequence is TGTGCCAGCAGCTTAAATCCCCTTGGTGCAGGTGAGCAGTTCTTC.

The chain recombines TRBV23-1 with TRBJ1-1, with a weak D call TRBD1 (6 bases). TRBV23-1 is sorted into the ORF group, with uncertain function. The CDR3 extends over 14 amino acids. V was pared by 7 bases and J by 5 bases, with 17 bases between. CDR3 region: CASKITGRETEAFF. DNA for the CDR3: TGCGCCAGCAAGATCACAGGGCGGGAGACTGAAGCTTTCTTT.

This chain links TRBV4-3 with TRBJ2-6; the match to TRBD2 covers 15 bases. Per the germline V gene, CDR1 is LGHNA and CDR2 is YSLEER. This CDR3 is 19 amino acids long. With 2 bases clipped from V and 3 bases from J, the junction kept 5 bases outside the gene matches. The CDR3 DNA sequence: TGCGCCAGCAGCCAAAGGACTAGCGGGGGGGCCGGTGGGGCCAACGTCCTGACTTTC. It is translated as CASSQRTSGGAGGANVLTF.

The chain links TRBV6-1 to TRBJ1-5; TRBD1 might be the D (6 bases). This CDR3 comprises 14 residues. Germline V lookup: CDR1 MNHNS, CDR2 SASEGT. V was pared by 5 bases and J by 0 bases, with 8 bases between. CDR3 residues: CASSRTDSNQPQHF. The CDR3 bases are TGTGCCAGCAGTAGGACAGATAGCAATCAGCCCCAGCATTTT.

The chain uses TRBV6-1 and TRBJ2-7; 9 bases line up with TRBD2. With V trimmed by 4 bases and J by 9 bases, 13 bases remained unmatched. The length of the CDR3 is 15 residues. Germline CDR1 and CDR2: MNHNS and SASEGT. CDR3 sequence: CASSAHRTSAMGQYF. CDR3 DNA: TGTGCCAGCAGTGCTCACCGGACTAGCGCGATGGGGCAGTACTTC.

This clone appeared a single time. This sequence joins TRBV5-1 and TRBJ2-3; D remains unclear. Germline CDR1 reads SGHRS; CDR2 reads YFSETQ. V was shortened by 4 bases and J by 1 base, with 19 bases between the two germline ends. The CDR3 is 17 amino acids. DNA for the CDR3: TGCGCCAGCAGCAAAGAAACCGCAGGTGATGGCACAGATACGCAGTATTTT. Its translation is CASSKETAGDGTDTQYF.